These 8 T cell receptor beta chains came from one sample sequenced in a study of T cell changes during pregnancy in multiple sclerosis (dated by TCRdb to about 2019). Libraries came from the immunoSEQ multiplex PCR assay. TCRdb took over this immuneACCESS table, retaining in-frame rearrangements with V and J assigned. Such tables are incomplete; in checked studies, under half of the missing clones stem from an unresolved V gene, and the remainder is unexplained. The sample contains 55,000 to 75,000 clones, approximately 90% of them found a single time. The ten biggest clones cover approximately 1.5% of the sample. The sample here was peripheral blood, taken in the third trimester of pregnancy. The receptors originated from a female donor in good health, enrolled as a control in a pregnancy study.

This rearrangement joins TRBV5-4 to TRBJ1-1; 8 bases map to TRBD1. With V trimmed by 0 bases and J by 10 bases, 5 bases remained unmatched. Germline V lookup: CDR1 SGHNT, CDR2 YYREEE (reference sequence). This CDR3 contains 13 residues. The chain's CDR3 is CASSLDTGGPAFF. CDR3 nucleotides: TGTGCCAGCAGCTTGGATACAGGGGGTCCAGCTTTCTTT.

The chain has TRBV7-9 and TRBJ1-1, with D unclear. Germline-derived CDR1 and CDR2 are SEHNR and FQNEAQ (reference sequence). V lost 5 bases and J lost 8, with 6 bases in between. The CDR3 consists of 10 residues. The CDR3 region has the DNA TGTGCCAGCAGCCTCCAGGAAGCTTTCTTT. Translation: CASSLQEAFF.

This chain's CDR3 is CASSSIAAGSYNEQFF. The CDR3 nucleotides are TGTGCCAGCAGCTCTATAGCGGCGGGCTCCTACAATGAGCAGTTCTTC. The chain joins TRBV7-8 to TRBJ2-1, with a possible D match to TRBD2 (6 bases). The CDR3 is 16 residues long. The ends were cut back, 4 bases at V and 0 bases at J, with 13 bases in the middle. Germline lookup yields CDR1 SGHVS and CDR2 FQNEAQ.

The chain carries TRBV15 and TRBJ1-4, with D perhaps matching TRBD1 (5 bases). Trimming removed 0 bases from V and 8 bases from J, with 16 bases in between. The length of the CDR3 is 16 residues. CDR1 and CDR2 (germline): LNHNV, YYDKDF (reference sequence). This chain's CDR3 is CATSRDMAGLSEKLFF. The CDR3 DNA follows: TGTGCCACCAGCAGAGATATGGCAGGGTTAAGCGAAAAACTGTTTTTT.

This clone was picked up one time. The chain has TRBV28 and TRBJ1-2, with 7 positions matching TRBD1. With 4 bases clipped from V and 6 bases from J, the junction kept 5 bases outside the gene matches. Germline V CDR1 and CDR2: MDHEN, SYDVKM. The CDR3 extends over 13 amino acids. The DNA for the CDR3 is TGTGCCAGCAGTTCAGGGGGTTGGGATGGCTACACCTTC. Translation gives CASSSGGWDGYTF.

The V call is TRBV25-1, the J call TRBJ1-6, with 9 nucleotides matching TRBD1. This CDR3 is 14 amino acids long. The trim removed 10 bases at V and 7 bases at J, leaving 8 bases unmatched. Germline loops: CDR1 MGHDK, CDR2 SYGVNS. The CDR3, as DNA: TGTGCCACCCGGACAGGGGAAAGGAATTCACCCCTCCACTTT. Protein: CATRTGERNSPLHF. Full variable domain (rest looked up from reference TRBV25-1 and TRBJ1-6): EADIYQTPRYLVIGTGKKITLECSQTMGHDKMYWYQQDPGMELHLIHYSYGVNSTEKGDLSSESTVSRIRTEHFPLTLESARPSHTSQYLCATRTGERNSPLHFGNGTRLTVT.

The chain carries TRBV18 and TRBJ1-4; 10 positions agree with TRBD1. The germline V gene has CDR1 KGHSH and CDR2 LQKENI. The CDR3 has 13 residues. After removal of 2 bases from V and 13 bases from J, the junction contained 4 bases not matched to a gene. DNA of the CDR3: TGTGCCAGCTCACCAGCGCGGGACAGGGGACTGTTTTTT. Encoded protein: CASSPARDRGLFF. The full variable domain, its missing parts supplied by reference TRBV18 and TRBJ1-4, is NAGVMQNPRHLVRRRGQEARLRCSPMKGHSHVYWYRQLPEEGLKFMVYLQKENIIDESGMPKERFSAEFPKEGPSILRIQQVVRGDSAAYFCASSPARDRGLFFGSGTQLSVL.

This chain connects TRBV6-6 to TRBJ2-3; maybe TRBD2 (5 bases). This CDR3 comprises 13 residues. The V gene's germline CDR1 is MNHNY and CDR2 SVGAGI (reference sequence). Trimming took off 4 bases at V and 8 bases at J, with 13 bases between the two ends. In nucleotides, the CDR3 is TGTGCCAGCAGTTCCTCTGCGGAGGCTACGCAGTATTTT. Translated: CASSSSAEATQYF.